This T cell receptor beta chain came from a study of blood T cell repertoires in COVID-19. Study-wide background: The origin of the acute and convalescent COVID-19 samples was the United States, Italy and Spain. PBMCs, B-cell-depleted T cells, or T cells were the source of the cDNA or gDNA that made up the material.

Original processing methods: Amplification of reference gene primers was used by the study to estimate nucleated cell counts. Some clones are missing from TCRdb's copy, which holds only in-frame ones; the method was immunoSEQ multiplex PCR. The V and J calls and clone size are taken from that table; D and trimming were inferred from the DNA. The sample lists more than 200,000 clones, around four fifths occurring once. The V gene end was trimmed by 5 bases and the J gene end by 6 bases; junction bases not matched to a gene: 21. Germline assignment: CDR1 SGHVS and CDR2 FQNEAQ. The CDR3 contains 19 residues.

The V gene is TRBV7-8, the J gene TRBJ2-2, with 7 bases matching TRBD1. The TCR was taken from a woman in her thirties or forties with active or convalescent COVID-19. Sequenced material: peripheral blood. The chain's CDR3 is CASSPLLWGDRVIPGELFF. The CDR3 nucleotides read TGTGCCAGCAGCCCACTCCTCTGGGGAGACAGGGTGATTCCCGGGGAGCTGTTTTTT.